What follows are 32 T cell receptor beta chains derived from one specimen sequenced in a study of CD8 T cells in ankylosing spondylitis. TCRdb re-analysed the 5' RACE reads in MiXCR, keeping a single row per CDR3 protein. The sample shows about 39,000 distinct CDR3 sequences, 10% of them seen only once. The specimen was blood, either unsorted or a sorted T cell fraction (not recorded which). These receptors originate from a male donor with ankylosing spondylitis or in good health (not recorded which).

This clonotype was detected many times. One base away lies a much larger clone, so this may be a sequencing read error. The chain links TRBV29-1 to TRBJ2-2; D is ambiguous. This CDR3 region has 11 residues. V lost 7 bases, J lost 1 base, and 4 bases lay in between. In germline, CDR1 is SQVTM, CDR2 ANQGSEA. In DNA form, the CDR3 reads TGCAGCGGGAGGAACACCGGGGAGCTGTTTTTT. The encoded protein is CSGRNTGELFF.

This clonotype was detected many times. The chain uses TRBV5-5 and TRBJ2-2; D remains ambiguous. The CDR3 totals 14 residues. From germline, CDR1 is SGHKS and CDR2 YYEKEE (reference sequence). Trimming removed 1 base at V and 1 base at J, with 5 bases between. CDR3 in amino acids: CASSLRQNTGELFF. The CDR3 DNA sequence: TGTGCCAGCAGCTTGAGACAGAACACCGGGGAGCTGTTTTTT.

The CDR3: CASSPLSRTGLMSDYGYTF. Here the CDR3 DNA reads TGTGCCAGCAGCCCCTTATCGCGGACAGGGCTAATGAGTGACTATGGCTACACCTTC. This chain links TRBV11-2 with TRBJ1-2; 8 bases line up with TRBD1. With 5 bases clipped from V and 3 bases from J, the junction kept 20 bases outside the gene matches. Germline V gives CDR1 SGHAT, CDR2 FQNNGV. The CDR3 length is 19 residues.

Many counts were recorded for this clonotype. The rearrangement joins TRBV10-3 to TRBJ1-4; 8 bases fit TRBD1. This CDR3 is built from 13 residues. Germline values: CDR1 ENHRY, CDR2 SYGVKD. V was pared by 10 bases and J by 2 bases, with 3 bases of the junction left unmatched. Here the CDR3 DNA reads TGTGCCAGTACAGGGGGGACTAATGAAAAACTGTTTTTT. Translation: CASTGGTNEKLFF.

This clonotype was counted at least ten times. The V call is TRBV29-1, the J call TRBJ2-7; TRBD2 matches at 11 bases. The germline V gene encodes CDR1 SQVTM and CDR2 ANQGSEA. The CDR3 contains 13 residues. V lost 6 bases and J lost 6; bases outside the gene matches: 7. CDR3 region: CSVLAGGPVEQYF. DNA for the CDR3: TGCAGCGTATTAGCGGGAGGGCCAGTCGAGCAGTACTTC.

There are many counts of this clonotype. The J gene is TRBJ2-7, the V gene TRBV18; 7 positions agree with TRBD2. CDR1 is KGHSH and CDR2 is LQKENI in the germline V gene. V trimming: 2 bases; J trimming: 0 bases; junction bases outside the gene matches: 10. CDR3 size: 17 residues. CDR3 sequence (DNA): TGTGCCAGCTCACCAGTCTTAGGCCGCGGGAGCTCCTACGAGCAGTACTTC. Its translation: CASSPVLGRGSSYEQYF.

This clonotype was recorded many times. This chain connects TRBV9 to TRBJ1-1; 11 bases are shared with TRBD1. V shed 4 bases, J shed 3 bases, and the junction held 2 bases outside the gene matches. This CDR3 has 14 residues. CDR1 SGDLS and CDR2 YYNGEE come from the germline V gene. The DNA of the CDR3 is TGTGCCAGCAGCCGGACAGGGGGCGACACTGAAGCTTTCTTT. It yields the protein CASSRTGGDTEAFF. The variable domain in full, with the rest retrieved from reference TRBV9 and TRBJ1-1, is DSGVTQTPKHLITATGQRVTLRCSPRSGDLSVYWYQQSLDQGLQFLIQYYNGEERAKGNILERFSAQQFPDLHSELNLSSLELGDSALYFCASSRTGGDTEAFFGQGTRLTVV.

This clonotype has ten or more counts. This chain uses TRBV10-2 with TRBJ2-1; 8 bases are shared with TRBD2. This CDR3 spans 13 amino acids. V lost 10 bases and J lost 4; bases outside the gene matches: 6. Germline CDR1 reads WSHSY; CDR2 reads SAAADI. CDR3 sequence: CATWTSSYNEQFF. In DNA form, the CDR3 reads TGCGCCACCTGGACTAGCTCGTACAATGAGCAGTTCTTC.

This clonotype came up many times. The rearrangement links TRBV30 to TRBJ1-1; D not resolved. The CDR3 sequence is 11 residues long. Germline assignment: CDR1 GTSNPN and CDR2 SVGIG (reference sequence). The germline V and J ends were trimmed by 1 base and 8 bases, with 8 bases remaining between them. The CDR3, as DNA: TGTGCCTGGAGTGACGACGGAGAAGCTTTCTTT. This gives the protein CAWSDDGEAFF.

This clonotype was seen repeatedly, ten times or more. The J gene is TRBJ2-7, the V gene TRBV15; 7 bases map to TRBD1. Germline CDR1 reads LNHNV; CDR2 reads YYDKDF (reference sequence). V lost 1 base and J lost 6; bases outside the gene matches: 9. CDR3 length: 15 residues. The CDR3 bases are TGTGCCACCAGCAGAGGGGACAGCCATGTACCCGAGCAGTACTTC. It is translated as CATSRGDSHVPEQYF.

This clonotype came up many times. CDR3 amino acids: CASSQARGIYEQYF. CDR3 sequence (DNA): TGTGCCAGCAGCCAAGCGAGGGGGATCTACGAGCAGTACTTC. The V gene is TRBV3-1, the J gene TRBJ2-7; maybe TRBD1 (6 bases). The CDR3 has 14 amino acids. In germline, CDR1 is LGHDT, CDR2 YNNKEL (reference sequence). Trimming shortened V by 1 base and J by 3 bases, and 10 bases separated the two germline ends.

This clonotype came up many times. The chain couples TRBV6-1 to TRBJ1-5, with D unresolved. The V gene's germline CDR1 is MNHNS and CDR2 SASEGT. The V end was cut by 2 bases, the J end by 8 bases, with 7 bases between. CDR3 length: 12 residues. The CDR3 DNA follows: TGTGCCAGCAGTGAACCCGACAAGCCCCAGCATTTT. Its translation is CASSEPDKPQHF.

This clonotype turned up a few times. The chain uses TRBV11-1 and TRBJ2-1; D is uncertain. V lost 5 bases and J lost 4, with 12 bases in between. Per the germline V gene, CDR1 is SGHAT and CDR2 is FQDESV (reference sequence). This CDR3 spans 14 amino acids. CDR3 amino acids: CASSRLDKYNEQFF. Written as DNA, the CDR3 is TGTGCCAGCAGCCGACTCGACAAATACAATGAGCAGTTCTTC.

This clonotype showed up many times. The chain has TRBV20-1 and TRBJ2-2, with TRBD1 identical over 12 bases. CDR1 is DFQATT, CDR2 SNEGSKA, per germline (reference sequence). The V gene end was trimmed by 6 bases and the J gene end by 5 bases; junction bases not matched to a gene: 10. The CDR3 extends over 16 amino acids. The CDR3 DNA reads TGCAGTGCGGAAGCCGGGACAGGGGGCTCGACCGGGGAGCTGTTTTTT. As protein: CSAEAGTGGSTGELFF.

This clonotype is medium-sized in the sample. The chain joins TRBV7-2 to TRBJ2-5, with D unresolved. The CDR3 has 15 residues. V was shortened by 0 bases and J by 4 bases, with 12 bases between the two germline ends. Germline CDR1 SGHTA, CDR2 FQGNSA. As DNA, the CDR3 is TGTGCCAGCAGCTTAGCGGGCGCATCGGGAGAGACCCAGTACTTC. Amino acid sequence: CASSLAGASGETQYF.

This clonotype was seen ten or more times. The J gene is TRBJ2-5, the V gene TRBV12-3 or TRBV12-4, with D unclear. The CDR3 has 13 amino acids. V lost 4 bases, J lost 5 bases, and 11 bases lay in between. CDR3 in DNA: TGTGCCAGCAGTTCGACTCGTTGGGAGACCCAGTACTTC. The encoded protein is CASSSTRWETQYF.

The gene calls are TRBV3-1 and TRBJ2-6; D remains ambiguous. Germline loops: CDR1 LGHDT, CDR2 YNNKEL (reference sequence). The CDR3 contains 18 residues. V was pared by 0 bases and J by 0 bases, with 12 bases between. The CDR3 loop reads CASSQERRFFSGANVLTF. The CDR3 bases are TGTGCCAGCAGCCAAGAAAGAAGGTTCTTCTCTGGGGCCAACGTCCTGACTTTC.

This CDR3 is CSARQGAILSQETQYF. The CDR3 bases are TGCAGTGCGAGACAGGGGGCCATATTATCACAAGAGACCCAGTACTTC. V usage is TRBV20-1 and J usage is TRBJ2-5; TRBD1 agrees at 10 bases. This CDR3 comprises 16 residues. V shed 6 bases, J shed 2 bases, and the junction held 12 bases outside the gene matches. Germline V gene lookup returns CDR1 DFQATT and CDR2 SNEGSKA (reference sequence).

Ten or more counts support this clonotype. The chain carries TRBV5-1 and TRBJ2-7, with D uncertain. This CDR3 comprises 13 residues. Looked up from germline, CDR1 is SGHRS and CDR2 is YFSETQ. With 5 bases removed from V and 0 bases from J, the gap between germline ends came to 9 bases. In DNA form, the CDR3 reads TGCGCCAGCAGAGCCCCAGCCTCCTACGAGCAGTACTTC. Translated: CASRAPASYEQYF.

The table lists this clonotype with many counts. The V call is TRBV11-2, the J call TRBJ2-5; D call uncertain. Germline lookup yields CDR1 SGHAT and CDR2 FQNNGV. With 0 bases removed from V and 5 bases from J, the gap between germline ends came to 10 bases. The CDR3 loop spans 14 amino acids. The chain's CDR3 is CASSLERTGETQYF. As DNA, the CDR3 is TGTGCCAGCAGCTTAGAAAGGACCGGGGAGACCCAGTACTTC.

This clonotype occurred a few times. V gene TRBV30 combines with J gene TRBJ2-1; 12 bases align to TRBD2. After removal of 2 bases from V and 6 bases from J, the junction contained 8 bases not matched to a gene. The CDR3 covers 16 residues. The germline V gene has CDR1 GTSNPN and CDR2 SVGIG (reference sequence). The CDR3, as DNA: TGTGCCTGGAGTACGGGACTAGCGGGCTCATTCAATGAGCAGTTCTTC. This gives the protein CAWSTGLAGSFNEQFF.

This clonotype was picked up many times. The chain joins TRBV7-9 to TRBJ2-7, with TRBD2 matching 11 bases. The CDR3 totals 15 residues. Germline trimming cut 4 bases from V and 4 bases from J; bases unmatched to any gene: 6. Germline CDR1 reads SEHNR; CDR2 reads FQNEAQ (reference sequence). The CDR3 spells CASSSQGLAAYEQYF. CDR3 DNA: TGTGCCAGCAGCTCCCAGGGACTAGCGGCTTACGAGCAGTACTTC. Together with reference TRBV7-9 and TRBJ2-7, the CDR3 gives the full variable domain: DTGVSQNPRHKITKRGQNVTFRCDPISEHNRLYWYRQTLGQGPEFLTYFQNEAQLEKSRLLSDRFSAERPKGSFSTLEIQRTEQGDSAMYLCASSSQGLAAYEQYFGPGTRLTVT.

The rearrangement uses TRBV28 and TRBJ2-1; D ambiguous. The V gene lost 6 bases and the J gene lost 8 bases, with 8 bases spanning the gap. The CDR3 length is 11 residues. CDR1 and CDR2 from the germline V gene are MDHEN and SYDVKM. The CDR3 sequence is CASRLLHEQFF. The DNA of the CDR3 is TGTGCCAGCAGATTGCTTCATGAGCAGTTCTTC.

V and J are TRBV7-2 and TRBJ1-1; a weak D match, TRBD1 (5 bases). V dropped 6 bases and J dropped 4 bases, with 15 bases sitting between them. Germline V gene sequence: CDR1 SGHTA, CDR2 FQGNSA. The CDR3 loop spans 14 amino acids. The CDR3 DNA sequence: TGTGCCAGCAGACTATGGGGGGGACGCACTGAAGCTTTCTTT. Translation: CASRLWGGRTEAFF.

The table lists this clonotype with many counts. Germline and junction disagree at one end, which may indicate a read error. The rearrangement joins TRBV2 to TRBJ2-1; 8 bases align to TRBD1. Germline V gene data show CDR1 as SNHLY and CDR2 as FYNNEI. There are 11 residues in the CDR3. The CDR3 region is CASSERDRMVF. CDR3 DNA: TGTGCCAGCAGTGAAAGGGACAGGATGGTCTTC. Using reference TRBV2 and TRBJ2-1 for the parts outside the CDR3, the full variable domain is EPEVTQTPSHQVTQMGQEVILRCVPISNHLYFYWYRQILGQKVEFLVSFYNNEISEKSEIFDDQFSVERPDGSNFTLKIRSTKLEDSAMYFCASSERDRMVFGPGTRLTVL.

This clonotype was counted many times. The CDR3 sequence is CASSGGQPRRSSYNEQFF. The CDR3 DNA sequence: TGTGCCAGCAGTGGAGGACAGCCCCGGAGGAGCTCCTACAATGAGCAGTTCTTC. This chain joins TRBV25-1 and TRBJ2-1; weak D call: TRBD1 (6 bases). The V end was cut by 4 bases, the J end by 0 bases, with 19 bases between. The CDR3 totals 18 residues. Germline V CDR1 and CDR2: MGHDK, SYGVNS. Together with reference TRBV25-1 and TRBJ2-1, the CDR3 gives the full variable domain: EADIYQTPRYLVIGTGKKITLECSQTMGHDKMYWYQQDPGMELHLIHYSYGVNSTEKGDLSSESTVSRIRTEHFPLTLESARPSHTSQYLCASSGGQPRRSSYNEQFFGPGTRLTVL.

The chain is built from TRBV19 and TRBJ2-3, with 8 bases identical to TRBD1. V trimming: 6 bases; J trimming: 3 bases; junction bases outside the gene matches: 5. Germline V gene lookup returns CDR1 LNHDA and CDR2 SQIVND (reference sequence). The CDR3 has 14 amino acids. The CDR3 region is CASSPGQGTDTQYF. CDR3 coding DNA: TGTGCCAGTAGCCCCGGACAGGGTACAGATACGCAGTATTTT.

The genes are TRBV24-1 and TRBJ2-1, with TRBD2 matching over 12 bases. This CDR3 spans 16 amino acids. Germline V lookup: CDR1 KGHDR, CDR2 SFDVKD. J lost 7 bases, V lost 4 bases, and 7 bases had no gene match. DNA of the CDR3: TGTGCCACCAGTGACCCTAGCGGGAGGGGGGGAAATGAGCAGTTCTTC. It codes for CATSDPSGRGGNEQFF.

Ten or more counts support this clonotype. CDR3 nucleotides: TGCGCCAGCAGCCAAGACGTCTTATCACCAGGAGATTACTCCTACAATGAGCAGTTCTTC. It yields the protein CASSQDVLSPGDYSYNEQFF. V usage is TRBV4-3 and J usage is TRBJ2-1, with D unresolved. This CDR3 region has 20 residues. The V end lost 0 bases, the J end lost 0 bases, and 21 bases lay between the germline ends. In germline, CDR1 is LGHNA, CDR2 YSLEER.

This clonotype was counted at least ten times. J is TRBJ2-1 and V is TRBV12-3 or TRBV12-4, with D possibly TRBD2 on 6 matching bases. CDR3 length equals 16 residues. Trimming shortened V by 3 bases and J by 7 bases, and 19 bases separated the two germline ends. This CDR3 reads CASSFLRVAVGNEQFF. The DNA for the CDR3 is TGTGCCAGCAGTTTCCTTAGGGTAGCGGTAGGAAATGAGCAGTTCTTC.

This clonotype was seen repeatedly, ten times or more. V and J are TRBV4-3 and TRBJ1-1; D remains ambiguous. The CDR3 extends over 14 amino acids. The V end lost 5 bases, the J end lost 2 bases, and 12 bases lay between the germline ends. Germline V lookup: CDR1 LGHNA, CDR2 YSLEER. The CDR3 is CASSIRTGNTEAFF. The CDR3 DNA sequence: TGCGCCAGCAGCATCCGGACGGGAAACACTGAAGCTTTCTTT.

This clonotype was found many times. Here the CDR3 reads CASSPTSRANTGELFF. The CDR3 coding sequence is TGCGCCAGCAGCCCAACGAGCAGGGCGAACACCGGGGAGCTGTTTTTT. The V call is TRBV5-1, the J call TRBJ2-2, with D perhaps TRBD1 (5 bases). The germline CDR1 and CDR2 sequences are SGHRS and YFSETQ. The CDR3 extends over 16 amino acids. V dropped 4 bases and J dropped 0 bases, with 13 bases sitting between them. The complete variable domain, with remaining parts taken from reference TRBV5-1 and TRBJ2-2, reads KAGVTQTPRYLIKTRGQQVTLSCSPISGHRSVSWYQQTPGQGLQFLFEYFSETQRNKGNFPGRFSGRQFSNSRSEMNVSTLELGDSALYLCASSPTSRANTGELFFGEGSRLTVL.